Here is one T cell receptor (beta chain) with its context. This specimen comes from a study of human T cells and chemical hapten exposure. The germline gives CDR1 SEHNR, CDR2 FQNEAQ (reference sequence). The CDR3 runs to 15 residues. Trimming took 1 base from V and 5 from J, leaving 13 bases between them. Authors' analysis steps: A per-sample median of roughly 97,000 TCRs was observed, with a range of 23,224 to 690,600. From the RACE reads, TCRdb called clonotypes with MiXCR, one entry per CDR3 protein. The V and J calls were not made by the authors but by TCRdb's processing. This table has under 300,000 distinct CDR3 sequences, 7.5% to 8% appearing once. Time point meaning: pre-sensitization, week 0. Indicated treatment: therapeutic diphenylcyclopropenone sensitization with weekly scalp DPC.

The clonotype originates from a young man with alopecia areata. Some clones in this sample may be carry-over from other donors' samples. Sequenced material: whole blood, taken in connection with sensitization to the hapten diphenylcyclopropenone (DPC). The V and J genes are TRBV7-9 and TRBJ2-3, with D perhaps matching TRBD1 (6 bases). CDR3 amino acids: CASSLEPGHKDTQYF. The DNA of the CDR3 is TGTGCCAGCAGCTTAGAACCGGGACACAAAGATACGCAGTATTTT.